The 15 T cell receptor beta chains given below trace back to one sample, sequenced in a study of T cell changes during pregnancy in multiple sclerosis. Profiled with immunoSEQ multiplex PCR; TCRdb holds only in-frame clones, not every one. The sample carries just over 60,000 clones, roughly 90% recorded once. The sample here was peripheral blood, taken in the second trimester of pregnancy. The receptors were sampled from a female donor in good health, enrolled as a control in a pregnancy study.

This chain connects TRBV7-9 to TRBJ2-4; 7 nucleotides agree with TRBD2. The CDR3 is 14 residues long. V lost 5 bases, J lost 6 bases, and 7 bases stayed unmatched. Germline V gene sequence: CDR1 SEHNR, CDR2 FQNEAQ (reference sequence). The CDR3 nucleotides read TGTGCCAGCAGCCGCTCGACTAGCAGAAACATTCAGTACTTC. Amino acid sequence: CASSRSTSRNIQYF.

This chain links TRBV6-5 with TRBJ1-2; TRBD1 agrees at 8 bases. The CDR3 spans 14 residues. Trimming at V came to 2 bases and at J to 7 bases, leaving 6 bases not matched to a gene. Germline V gene sequence: CDR1 MNHEY, CDR2 SVGAGI. The CDR3 region is CASSYLGQAGGYTF. The CDR3 bases are TGTGCCAGCAGTTACCTGGGACAGGCGGGTGGCTACACCTTC.

CDR3 sequence (DNA): TGTGCCAGCAGCGCCTTCGGGGATGAGCAGTTCTTC. Translation: CASSAFGDEQFF. J is TRBJ2-1 and V is TRBV9; D might be TRBD2 (5 bases). Deletions cut 3 bases from V and 8 bases from J, with 9 bases between. The CDR3 is made up of 12 amino acids. The germline CDR1 and CDR2 sequences are SGDLS and YYNGEE.

This clone was seen a few times. The chain uses TRBV15 and TRBJ2-2, with TRBD1 identical over 9 bases. The length of the CDR3 is 16 residues. The ends lost 0 bases at V and 4 bases at J; junction bases unmatched: 3. Germline CDR1 reads LNHNV; CDR2 reads YYDKDF (reference sequence). CDR3 coding DNA: TGTGCCACCAGCAGAGATGGGGACAGGGCCACCGGGGAGCTGTTTTTT. This codes for CATSRDGDRATGELFF. The whole variable domain, remainder taken from reference TRBV15 and TRBJ2-2, is DAMVIQNPRYQVTQFGKPVTLSCSQTLNHNVMYWYQQKSSQAPKLLFHYYDKDFNNEADTPDNFQSRRPNTSFCFLDIRSPGLGDTAMYLCATSRDGDRATGELFFGEGSRLTVL.

The chain uses TRBV6-4 and TRBJ2-6, with D perhaps matching TRBD2 (5 bases). With 3 bases removed from V and 3 bases from J, the gap between germline ends came to 9 bases. CDR1 is MRHNA and CDR2 is SNTAGT in the germline V gene. The CDR3 totals 15 residues. This CDR3 is CASSEAADGANVLTF. The CDR3 coding sequence is TGTGCCAGCAGTGAAGCGGCTGATGGGGCCAACGTCCTGACTTTC.

This clone occurred a few times. The chain carries TRBV6-4 and TRBJ1-1; 11 positions match TRBD1. With V trimmed by 2 bases and J by 4 bases, 0 bases remained unmatched. The CDR3 spans 14 residues. Germline V gene data show CDR1 as MRHNA and CDR2 as SNTAGT. CDR3: CASSDGTGGTEAFF. CDR3 DNA: TGTGCCAGCAGTGACGGGACAGGGGGCACTGAAGCTTTCTTT.

The chain has TRBV2 and TRBJ2-3, with TRBD2 identical over 9 bases. Germline V gene lookup returns CDR1 SNHLY and CDR2 FYNNEI. With 2 bases clipped from V and 8 bases from J, the junction kept 2 bases outside the gene matches. The CDR3 consists of 13 residues. The CDR3 bases are TGTGCCAGCAGTGAATTGCGGGGGGGTACGCAGTATTTT. Translated: CASSELRGGTQYF.

This chain joins TRBV5-1 and TRBJ2-3; possibly TRBD1 for D (5 bases). The ends were cut back, 3 bases at V and 1 base at J, with 12 bases in the middle. The germline V gene encodes CDR1 SGHRS and CDR2 YFSETQ. The CDR3 consists of 15 residues. The CDR3 bases are TGCGCCAGCAGCTCCGTGGGGCCACGCACAGATACGCAGTATTTT. This sequence encodes CASSSVGPRTDTQYF.

This clone was counted only a few times. The chain joins TRBV27 to TRBJ1-1; 9 nucleotides line up with TRBD1. This CDR3 is built from 15 residues. Per germline, CDR1 MNHEY and CDR2 SMNVEV (reference sequence). Trimming removed 5 bases from V and 8 bases from J; junction bases left unmatched: 12. The CDR3 here is CASSIIQGAIQEAFF. The DNA for the CDR3 is TGTGCCAGCAGTATAATACAGGGGGCGATACAGGAAGCTTTCTTT.

V gene TRBV7-8 combines with J gene TRBJ2-1; TRBD2 aligns across 11 bases. CDR1 is SGHVS, CDR2 FQNEAQ, per germline. With V trimmed by 3 bases and J by 8 bases, 3 bases remained unmatched. This CDR3 is 14 amino acids long. The CDR3 DNA reads TGTGCCAGCAGCTTTCTAGCGGGGGGTGATGAGCAGTTCTTC. It yields the protein CASSFLAGGDEQFF.

The chain couples TRBV2 to TRBJ2-3; 16 bases fit TRBD2. The CDR3 is 17 amino acids. Germline V lookup: CDR1 SNHLY, CDR2 FYNNEI. V gave up 4 bases and J gave up 5 bases; unmatched junction bases: 6. As DNA, the CDR3 is TGTGCCAGCAGTGCCCCGGGACTAGCGGGAGGGCGAGATACGCAGTATTTT. Translation: CASSAPGLAGGRDTQYF.

The chain uses TRBV7-8 and TRBJ2-7; 11 bases are shared with TRBD1. Germline V gene sequence: CDR1 SGHVS, CDR2 FQNEAQ. The CDR3 contains 17 residues. V gave up 1 base and J gave up 1 base; unmatched junction bases: 6. The CDR3 here is CASSLGTGGLWSYEQYF. CDR3 coding DNA: TGTGCCAGCAGCTTAGGGACAGGGGGCCTCTGGTCCTACGAGCAGTACTTC. Variable domain in full (rest from reference TRBV7-8 and TRBJ2-7): GAGVSQSPRYKVAKRGQDVALRCDPISGHVSLFWYQQALGQGPEFLTYFQNEAQLDKSGLPSDRFFAERPEGSVSTLKIQRTQQEDSAVYLCASSLGTGGLWSYEQYFGPGTRLTVT.

The rearrangement joins TRBV11-3 to TRBJ2-2, with no clear D. The CDR3 spans 13 residues. Germline V gene lookup returns CDR1 SGHNT and CDR2 YENEEA. Trimming shortened V by 1 base and J by 7 bases, and 7 bases separated the two germline ends. The DNA of the CDR3 is TGTGCCAGCAGCTTAGTCCGGTACGGGGAGCTGTTTTTT. Its protein is CASSLVRYGELFF.

The chain employs TRBV7-9 and TRBJ1-5; D gene ambiguous. The CDR3 length is 14 residues. In germline, CDR1 is SEHNR, CDR2 FQNEAQ (reference sequence). Trimming removed 1 base from V and 2 bases from J, with 6 bases in between. The CDR3 is CASSLVGGNQPQHF. For the CDR3, the DNA is TGTGCCAGCAGCTTAGTAGGAGGCAATCAGCCCCAGCATTTT.

The chain links TRBV19 to TRBJ2-3; 14 nucleotides line up with TRBD2. With V trimmed by 4 bases and J by 5 bases, 5 bases remained unmatched. The CDR3 is 16 residues long. CDR1 LNHDA and CDR2 SQIVND come from the germline V gene (reference sequence). As DNA, the CDR3 is TGTGCCAGTAGTACCCGGACTAGCGGGGGGATAGATACGCAGTATTTT. Its translation is CASSTRTSGGIDTQYF.